This T cell receptor (beta chain) was identified during a study of beta chain features in type 1 diabetes. Looking at the study overall: The number of sorted cells examined across all samples was approximately 110,000,000.

Concerning this clone itself: Its matching antigen is unknown.

Central memory, naive, regulatory and stem cell-like memory CD4+ cells were sorted by CD45RO/CCR7/CD25/CD127/CD95/CD27. The study reverse transcribed the entire isolated RNA, so it sequenced expressed TCRB transcripts. Naive, central memory and regulatory T cell samples came to a mean of roughly 4 million reads. Some clones are missing from TCRdb's copy, which holds only in-frame ones; the method was immunoSEQ multiplex PCR. The repertoire includes about 68,000 clones, about 50% of them detected once, and roughly 0.7% sits in the top ten. The V and J ends lost 7 bases and 8 bases, in that order; junction bases with no gene match: 9. The length of the CDR3 is 13 residues. Germline-derived CDR1 and CDR2 are SQVTM and ANQGSEA. Overall study findings and caveats: Within patients, naive, central memory and Treg TCRB repertoires seemed more similar than within healthy donors. Type 1 diabetes patients had moderately but significantly shorter TCRB CDR3s in all four CD4+ subsets.

The TCR was taken from a man younger than 45 with type 1 diabetes. The rearrangement links TRBV29-1 to TRBJ1-3; 9 bases fit TRBD1. Sequences were obtained from central memory CD4+ T cells from blood. The CDR3 DNA reads TGCAGCGCGTACACAGGGGGCTTGGACACCATATATTTT. Protein sequence: CSAYTGGLDTIYF.